These 3 T cell receptor beta chains were sequenced from one sample in a study of T-cell reconstitution after alpha-beta-depleted transplantation in children. Researchers prepared the TCRbeta library using unique molecular identifiers, the study reports. A single record per CDR3 protein comes from TCRdb applying MiXCR to the PCR reads. The table includes about 980,000 distinct CDR3 sequences, about 29% detected once. Sample: PBMCs, mostly from graft donor cells, taken 360 days after TCRalphabeta/CD19-depleted stem cell transplant. Receptors were obtained from a boy under two years old who had a stem cell transplant for SCID, so the T cells may come from the graft donor.

The V and J genes are TRBV4-2 and TRBJ2-5, with D perhaps TRBD1 or TRBD2 (9 bases each). V was clipped by 4 bases and J by 5 bases, with 17 bases between them. Germline CDR1 is LGHNA and CDR2 is YNFKEQ. This CDR3 spans 15 amino acids. The CDR3 region is CASSPSGTGFETQYF. CDR3 DNA sequence: TGTGCCAGCAGCCCTAGCGGGACAGGGTTCGAGACCCAGTACTTC.

The chain links TRBV5-1 to TRBJ1-4, with 9 bases identical to TRBD1. This CDR3 contains 16 residues. Germline CDR1 is SGHRS and CDR2 is YFSETQ. V was pared by 0 bases and J by 8 bases, with 8 bases of the junction left unmatched. CDR3 protein: CASSLDTGTGYEKLFF. The CDR3 bases are TGCGCCAGCAGCTTGGATACCGGGACAGGGTACGAAAAACTGTTTTTT. Together with reference TRBV5-1 and TRBJ1-4, the CDR3 gives the full variable domain: KAGVTQTPRYLIKTRGQQVTLSCSPISGHRSVSWYQQTPGQGLQFLFEYFSETQRNKGNFPGRFSGRQFSNSRSEMNVSTLELGDSALYLCASSLDTGTGYEKLFFGSGTQLSVL.

The gene calls are TRBV7-2 and TRBJ2-1, with a weak D call TRBD2 (7 bases). Germline V gene data show CDR1 as SGHTA and CDR2 as FQGNSA. CDR3 length: 16 residues. The V gene lost 5 bases and the J gene lost 0 bases, with 14 bases spanning the gap. The CDR3 sequence is CASSHRGASSYNEQFF. The CDR3 DNA reads as TGTGCCAGCAGCCACCGGGGGGCCAGCTCCTACAATGAGCAGTTCTTC.